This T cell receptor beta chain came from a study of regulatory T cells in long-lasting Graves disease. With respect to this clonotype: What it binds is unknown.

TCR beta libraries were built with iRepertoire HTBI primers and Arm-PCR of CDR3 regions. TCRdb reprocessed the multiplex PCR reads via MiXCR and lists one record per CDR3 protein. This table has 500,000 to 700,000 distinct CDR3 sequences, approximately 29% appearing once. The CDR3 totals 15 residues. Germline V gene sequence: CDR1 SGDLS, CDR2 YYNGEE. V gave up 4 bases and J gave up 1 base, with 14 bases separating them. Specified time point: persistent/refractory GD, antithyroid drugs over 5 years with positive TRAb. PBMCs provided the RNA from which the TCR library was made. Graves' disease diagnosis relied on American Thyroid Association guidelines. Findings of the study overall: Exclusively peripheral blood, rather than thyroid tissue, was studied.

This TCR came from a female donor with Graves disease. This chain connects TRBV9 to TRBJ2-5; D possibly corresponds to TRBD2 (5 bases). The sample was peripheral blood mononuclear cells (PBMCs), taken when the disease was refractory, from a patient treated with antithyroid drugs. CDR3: CASSPRGNAQETQYF. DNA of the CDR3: TGTGCCAGCAGCCCCCGGGGAAACGCCCAAGAGACCCAGTACTTC. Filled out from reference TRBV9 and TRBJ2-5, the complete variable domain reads DSGVTQTPKHLITATGQRVTLRCSPRSGDLSVYWYQQSLDQGLQFLIQYYNGEERAKGNILERFSAQQFPDLHSELNLSSLELGDSALYFCASSPRGNAQETQYFGPGTRLLVL.